The clone carrying this TCR beta chain was counted once. Its antigen is undetermined. A multiplex PCR was run with 60 Vbeta primers and 13 Jbeta primers. The repertoire was sequenced with immunoSEQ multiplex PCR; TCRdb's copy has only in-frame clones and lacks some. The data show about 37,000 clones, around 74% seen once. The data are from a study of cytomegalovirus exposure and HLA in healthy donors. Across the whole study: In a previous analysis, more than 90 million unique TCR beta sequences were found from some 180 million T cells. Study outcomes and limitations: In a later analysis, HLA-associated TCR beta chains were more clonally expanded than equally common others. The classifier, whose performance was assessed in both the original and validation cohorts, reportedly diagnosed cytomegalovirus status with high specificity and sensitivity. The study labeled approximately 150 TCR beta chains cytomegalovirus-associated.

The CDR3 spans 14 residues. V shed 0 bases and J 10 bases; nucleotides not matched to a gene: 4. Germline CDR1 reads SGHNT; CDR2 reads YENEEA. The receptor was isolated from a man aged 30 to 45 in good health and CMV-seronegative. This chain joins TRBV11-3 and TRBJ2-1; TRBD1 matches at 9 bases. The sequencing input was PBMCs. The CDR3 loop is CASSLEGQGIEQFF. The CDR3 DNA follows: TGTGCCAGCAGCTTAGAGGGACAGGGCATAGAGCAGTTCTTC.